This T cell receptor (beta chain) was observed in a study of vaccination and CD4 T cells after COVID-19. About the study: Taking of post-vaccine samples occurred a median around 67 days after dose two (range 14 to 241).

As to this clonotype: As yet, its antigen is unknown.

Treatment noted: approximately nine-day PBMC culture with coronavirus spike peptide pools or control peptides (ViraFEST assay). From the unexposed donor, CD4+ T cells were collected ahead of the COVID-19 pandemic (2011-2018). CD4+ T cells that had been cultured provided DNA sequenced with the Oncomine TCR Beta short-read assay. DNA came from CD4+ T cells after culture. TCRdb reanalysed the PCR reads using MiXCR and keeps one entry per CDR3 protein. Found here are about 6,900 distinct CDR3 sequences, around a quarter of them singletons; the top ten hold about 32%. The ends were cut back, 5 bases at V and 0 bases at J, with 5 bases in the middle. The germline CDR1 and CDR2 sequences are MNHNS and SASEGT. This CDR3 region has 12 residues.

The sample consisted of CD4+ T cells from blood, cultured in vitro. The chain recombines TRBV6-1 with TRBJ2-7; D remains ambiguous. The TCR sequence derives from a human donor in good health. Written as DNA, the CDR3 is TGTGCCAGCAGTCCAAGCTCCTACGAGCAGTACTTC. It translates to CASSPSSYEQYF.